The sequence of this T cell receptor (beta chain) was determined in a study of regulatory T cells in long-lasting Graves disease (dated by TCRdb to the early 2020s). About the investigation overall: In the newly diagnosed Graves' disease group, patients had been taking antithyroid drugs for less than 3 months. This study used TCR sequencing and RNA sequencing of peripheral blood to compare persistent Graves' disease patients against newly diagnosed Graves' disease patients. The study was registered as a clinical trial and conducted in China. A total of 33 samples underwent TCR sequencing, from 13 patients with persistent Graves' disease and 20 patients with newly diagnosed Graves' disease. The study at large found these results: The authors noted that the small sample size was a limitation that may lower accuracy. Persistent disease showed preferential use of TRBV28, TRBJ1-2 and TRBJ2-5, whereas newly diagnosed disease favored TRBV20-1 and TRBJ2-1. Sequencing and analysis were restricted to the TCR beta chain. The study examined only peripheral blood because the primary lesion, thyroid tissue, could not be accessed. A larger number of public clonotypes was shared among persistent patients (fewer than 3,000) than among newly diagnosed patients (around 970). Compared with newly diagnosed patients, patients with persistent Graves' disease had lower TCR Shannon entropy and fewer highly expanded clones, which suggests clonal expansion.

This clonotype was seen repeatedly, ten times or more. The antigen this receptor binds is unknown. There are no base qualities to consult, and no much larger clone falls within one base. The time point label corresponds to: newly diagnosed GD, antithyroid drugs for less than 3 months. RNA was extracted from PBMCs in TRIzol for both TCR sequencing and RNA sequencing. Graves' disease was diagnosed according to American Thyroid Association guidelines. Patients for the study were recruited at an endocrinology department in Xi'an, China. Each patient gave 8.5 to 9.5 milliliters of peripheral blood, collected in an EDTA anticoagulant tube. PBMCs were isolated by Ficoll Paque Plus density gradient separation without further T cell sorting. An Agilent 2100 Bioanalyzer and agarose gel were used to check RNA quality, while a NanoDrop 2000 measured RNA concentration. CDR1 is given as GTSNPN and CDR2 as SVGIG, both from the germline V gene (reference sequence). Measured from the cysteine to the phenylalanine, the CDR3 is 12 residues long. Only the CDR3 region is kept as DNA, spanning 36 bases read in frame from base 1. V and J are trimmed by 4 bases and 9 bases, and the gene matches miss 3 bases of the junction.

Library prep was done by multiplex PCR. Sequencing relied on an Illumina HiSeq 4000. iRepertoire HTBI primers and Arm-PCR amplification of CDR3 regions were used to construct TCR beta libraries. Before sequencing, the PCR products underwent gel purification. On the study's bioinformatics: Gene usage analysis of CDR3 amino acid clonotypes relied on the 60 or so TRBV and 14 TRBJ segments identified across samples. COPE and FqMerger were used to merge filtered high-quality paired reads into contigs. Contigs were aligned with BLAST to IMGT TRBV, TRBD and TRBJ reference genes, and CDR3 was defined per IMGT. Any clonotype with a frequency above 0.1% was classified as a highly expanded clone. Shannon entropy served as the measure of repertoire diversity, while the Gini coefficient captured V-J evenness. A clonotype found in more than one individual was treated as public. TCRdb's own reprocessing of the public reads used fastp at Q25 and MiXCR and kept productive beta chains. A single entry per CDR3 protein holds the most common genes and DNA from its merged rows. Clone size and V and J calls follow TCRdb, not the original study. This sample has around 500,000 distinct CDR3 sequences in its table, and around 12% of those were observed once. In total, the top ten clones hold 8% to 10% of the sample.

The same sample was also used in a study of T cells in Graves' hyperthyroidism and ophthalmopathy. As that second paper reports: Graves' hyperthyroidism was defined as stable when no progression to ophthalmopathy occurred over 18 months of follow-up. The hyperthyroidism patients were between 18 and 65 years old and newly diagnosed, with a disease duration of less than 2 months. Exclusion was applied to patients with uncontrolled infections, other autoimmune diseases, pregnancy or lactation. Clinical symptoms, serum thyroxine and TRAb, thyroid ultrasound, and orbital computed tomography formed the basis for the diagnoses. A first-round RT-PCR of the TCR CDR3 used the HTBI primer set with the Qiagen OneStep RT-PCR kit. Most expanded thyroid clonotypes (frequency above 0.001) were also detected in blood, suggesting blood repertoires may reflect thyroid immune responses. In cross-validation, a model built on a 13 V-J signature told ophthalmopathy apart from stable hyperthyroidism with approximately 90% sensitivity and approximately 81% specificity, and in testing the same model reached 80%/75%. In validation, the model predicted progression to ophthalmopathy with 55% to 71% sensitivity and less than 80% specificity, a median of approximately 6.5 months before onset. To identify distinguishing TCR V-J signatures, a discovery cohort of roughly 100 patients was used, comprising 40 to 45 with Graves' ophthalmopathy and around 57 with stable Graves' hyperthyroidism. Whether ophthalmopathy could be predicted prospectively was tested in an independent validation cohort made up of about 20 hyperthyroidism patients plus 17 patients who later progressed to ophthalmopathy. The 95 to 100 discovery patients were divided at random into training and test sets in a 7:3 ratio. Thyroid tissue and blood T-cell repertoires from roughly 6 Graves' hyperthyroidism patients were also compared in the study. After blood sampling, hyperthyroidism patients were treated with methimazole at a starting dose of 30 mg daily, and ophthalmopathy patients were treated with high-dose intravenous methylprednisolone. Libraries were constructed in a second round of multiplex PCR, after which size selection and purification were carried out. The libraries were sequenced on an Illumina HiSeq2000 using paired-end 100 bp reads. SOAPnuke was used to process the raw data, removing reads that contained adapters or uncalled bases, had a mean Phred below 15, or lacked an exact match to the constant primer or identifier. COPE v1.2.5 was used to merge high-quality paired reads, and clonotypes were defined as unique nucleotide sequences. Clonotypes were aligned to IMGT TRBV, TRBD and TRBJ reference segments using MiTCR v1.1. Only V-J combinations with frequency above 0.0001, covering 99% to 99.2% of repertoires, were analysed. A TCS score was defined as the ratio of F50 (clonal expansion) to E x V (chaos), with BLOSUM62-based TCRdist applied between CDR3 peptides within each V-J. Welch's t-statistics and random forest reduced 514 V-J features to roughly 13, which were used in a naive Bayes classifier (R e1071). No statistical method was used to fix the sample size in advance, and group allocation was not hidden from the investigators. According to the paper, TCR Vbeta CDR3 sequencing was carried out on over 130 peripheral blood samples, which came from fewer than 50 ophthalmopathy, approximately 72 hyperthyroidism and some 17 progressor patients.

Source: peripheral blood mononuclear cells (PBMCs), taken at new diagnosis, from a patient treated with antithyroid drugs. The clonotype was recovered from a woman aged 25 to 45 with Graves disease. Donor details come from another sample of the same person, matched by shared clones. The chain links TRBV30 with TRBJ1-6; 7 central bases correspond to TRBD1. At the DNA level, the sequence is TGTGCCTGGAATGCAGGGGGTTCACCCCTCCACTTT. Its protein product is CAWNAGGSPLHF.